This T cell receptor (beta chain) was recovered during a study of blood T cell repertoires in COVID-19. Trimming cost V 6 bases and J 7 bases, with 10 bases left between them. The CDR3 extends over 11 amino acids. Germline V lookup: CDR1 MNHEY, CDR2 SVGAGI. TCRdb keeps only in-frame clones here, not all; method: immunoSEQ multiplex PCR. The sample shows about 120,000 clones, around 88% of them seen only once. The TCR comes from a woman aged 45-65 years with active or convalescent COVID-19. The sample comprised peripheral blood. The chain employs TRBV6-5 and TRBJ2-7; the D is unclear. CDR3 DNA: TGTGCCAGCAGGGCAGCCGGGGAGCAGTACTTC. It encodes CASRAAGEQYF.